The entry below describes one TCR beta chain. What it binds is not known. The sample originates from a study of T cell responses to AZD1222 COVID-19 vaccine. Study in general: Pooling of second doses given at about 4 or about 12 weeks was done. Study-wide results and caveats: After the peak T cell response, and only then, were repertoires sampled. Among vaccine-associated CD4 TCRs, coverage spanned spike, with dominance at 160-218 and 743-854.

Per germline, CDR1 LNHDA and CDR2 SQIVND (reference sequence). The CDR3 consists of 15 residues. Trimming pared 3 bases from V and 2 bases from J, leaving 11 bases between. Assay used: immunoSEQ multiplex PCR; TCRdb lists only in-frame clones, some missing. Of around 60,000 clones detected, roughly 90% appear once; the ten largest clones hold 4.9%. This rearrangement joins TRBV19 to TRBJ1-5, with a tentative D call TRBD1 (5 bases). The sequenced sample was peripheral blood, obtained on day 0 of AZD1222 vaccination. This TCR derives from an adult in good health. This chain's CDR3 is CASSIRASGNQPQHF. The CDR3 coding sequence is TGTGCCAGTAGTATCAGGGCTTCTGGCAATCAGCCCCAGCATTTT.